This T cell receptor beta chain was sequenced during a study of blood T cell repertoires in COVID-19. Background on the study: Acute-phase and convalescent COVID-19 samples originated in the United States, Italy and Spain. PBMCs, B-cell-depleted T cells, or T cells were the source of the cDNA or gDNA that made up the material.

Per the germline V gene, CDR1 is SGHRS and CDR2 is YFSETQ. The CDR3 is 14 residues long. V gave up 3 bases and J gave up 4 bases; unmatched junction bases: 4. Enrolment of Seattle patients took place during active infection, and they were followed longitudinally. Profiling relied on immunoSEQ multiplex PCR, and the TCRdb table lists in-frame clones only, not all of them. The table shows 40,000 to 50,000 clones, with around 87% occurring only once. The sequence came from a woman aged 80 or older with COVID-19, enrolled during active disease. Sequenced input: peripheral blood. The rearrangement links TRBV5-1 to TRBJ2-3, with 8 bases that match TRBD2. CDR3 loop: CASSSTSGADTQYF. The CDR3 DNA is TGCGCCAGCAGCTCTACTAGCGGAGCAGATACGCAGTATTTT.